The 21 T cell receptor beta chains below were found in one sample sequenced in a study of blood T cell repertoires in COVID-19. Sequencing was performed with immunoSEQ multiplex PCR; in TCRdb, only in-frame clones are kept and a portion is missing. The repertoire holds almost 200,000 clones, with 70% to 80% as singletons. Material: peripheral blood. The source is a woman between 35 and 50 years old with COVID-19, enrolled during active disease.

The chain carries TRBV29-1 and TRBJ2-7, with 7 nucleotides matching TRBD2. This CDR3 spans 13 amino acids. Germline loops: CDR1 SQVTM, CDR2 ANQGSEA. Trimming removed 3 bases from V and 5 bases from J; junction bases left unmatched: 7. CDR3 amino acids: CSVEGGELNEQYF. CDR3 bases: TGCAGCGTTGAGGGGGGGGAGCTCAACGAGCAGTACTTC.

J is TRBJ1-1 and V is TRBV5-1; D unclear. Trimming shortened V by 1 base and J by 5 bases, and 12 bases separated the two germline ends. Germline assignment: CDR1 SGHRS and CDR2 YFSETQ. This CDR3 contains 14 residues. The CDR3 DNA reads TGCGCCAGCAGCTTGTCTTTATCGGGAACTGAAGCTTTCTTT. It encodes CASSLSLSGTEAFF. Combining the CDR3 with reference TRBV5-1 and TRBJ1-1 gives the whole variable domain KAGVTQTPRYLIKTRGQQVTLSCSPISGHRSVSWYQQTPGQGLQFLFEYFSETQRNKGNFPGRFSGRQFSNSRSEMNVSTLELGDSALYLCASSLSLSGTEAFFGQGTRLTVV.

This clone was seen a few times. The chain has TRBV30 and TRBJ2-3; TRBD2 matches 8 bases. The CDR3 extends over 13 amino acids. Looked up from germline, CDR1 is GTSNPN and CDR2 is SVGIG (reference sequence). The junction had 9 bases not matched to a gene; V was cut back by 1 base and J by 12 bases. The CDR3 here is CAWSGGTREQQYF. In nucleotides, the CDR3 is TGTGCCTGGAGTGGAGGGACTAGAGAGCAACAGTATTTT.

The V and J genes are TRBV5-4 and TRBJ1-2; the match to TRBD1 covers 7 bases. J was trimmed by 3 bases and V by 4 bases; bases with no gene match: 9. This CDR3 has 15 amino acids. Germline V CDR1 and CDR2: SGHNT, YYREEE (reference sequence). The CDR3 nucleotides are TGTGCCAGCAGCCCCTCGATAGGGGGCGACTATGGCTACACCTTC. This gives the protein CASSPSIGGDYGYTF.

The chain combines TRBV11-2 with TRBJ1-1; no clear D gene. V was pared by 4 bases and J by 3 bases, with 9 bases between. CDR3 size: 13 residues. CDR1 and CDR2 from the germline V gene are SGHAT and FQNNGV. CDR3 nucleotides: TGTGCCAGCAGCTCTAGCCGGGACACTGAAGCTTTCTTT. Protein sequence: CASSSSRDTEAFF.

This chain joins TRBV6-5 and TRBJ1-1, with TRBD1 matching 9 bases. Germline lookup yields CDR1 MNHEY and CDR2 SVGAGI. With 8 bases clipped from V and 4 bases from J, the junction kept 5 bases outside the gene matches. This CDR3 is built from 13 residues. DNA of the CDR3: TGTGCCAGCCCAAAGGGACAGGGCACTGAAGCTTTCTTT. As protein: CASPKGQGTEAFF.

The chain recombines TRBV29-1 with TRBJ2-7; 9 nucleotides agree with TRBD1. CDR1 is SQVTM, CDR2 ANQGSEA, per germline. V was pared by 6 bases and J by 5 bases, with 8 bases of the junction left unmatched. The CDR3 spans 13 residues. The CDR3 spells CSVDGTGTHEQYF. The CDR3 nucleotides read TGCAGCGTGGATGGGACAGGGACGCACGAGCAGTACTTC.

The CDR3 here is CACRAGGRKENEQFF. The CDR3 DNA reads as TGTGCCTGCCGGGCCGGGGGGCGCAAAGAAAATGAGCAGTTCTTC. This sequence joins TRBV11-2 and TRBJ2-1; D might be TRBD2 (7 bases). The CDR3 runs 15 residues. Trimming stripped 11 bases from V and 7 bases from J, with 24 bases between. Germline V gene sequence: CDR1 SGHAT, CDR2 FQNNGV. Drawing the rest from reference TRBV11-2 and TRBJ2-1, the complete variable domain is EAGVAQSPRYKIIEKRQSVAFWCNPISGHATLYWYQQILGQGPKLLIQFQNNGVVDDSQLPKDRFSAERLKGVDSTLKIQPAKLEDSAVYLCACRAGGRKENEQFFGPGTRLTVL.

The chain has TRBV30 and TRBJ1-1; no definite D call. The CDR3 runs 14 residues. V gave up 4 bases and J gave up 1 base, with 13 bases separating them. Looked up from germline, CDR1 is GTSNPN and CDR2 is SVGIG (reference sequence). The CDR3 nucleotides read TGTGCCTGGAACGGGGTAGCCCGGAACACTGAAGCTTTCTTT. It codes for CAWNGVARNTEAFF.

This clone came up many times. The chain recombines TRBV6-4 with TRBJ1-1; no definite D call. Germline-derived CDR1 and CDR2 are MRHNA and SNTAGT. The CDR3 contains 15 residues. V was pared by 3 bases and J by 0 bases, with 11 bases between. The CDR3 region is CASSDTTRVNTEAFF. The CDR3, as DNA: TGTGCCAGCAGTGATACCACACGGGTGAACACTGAAGCTTTCTTT.

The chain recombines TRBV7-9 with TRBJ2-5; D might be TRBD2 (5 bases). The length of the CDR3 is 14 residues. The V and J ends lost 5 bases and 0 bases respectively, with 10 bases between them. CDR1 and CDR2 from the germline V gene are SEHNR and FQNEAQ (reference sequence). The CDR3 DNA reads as TGTGCCAGCAGCCCCCAGCGGTACCAAGAGACCCAGTACTTC. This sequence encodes CASSPQRYQETQYF.

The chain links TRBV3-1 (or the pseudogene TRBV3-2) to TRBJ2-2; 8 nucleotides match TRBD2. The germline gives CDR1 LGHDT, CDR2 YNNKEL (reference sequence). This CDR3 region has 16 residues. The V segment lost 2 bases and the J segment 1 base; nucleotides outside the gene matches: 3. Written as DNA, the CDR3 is TGTGCCAGCAGCCAAACGGGGGGGCTGAACACCGGGGAGCTGTTTTTT. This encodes CASSQTGGLNTGELFF.

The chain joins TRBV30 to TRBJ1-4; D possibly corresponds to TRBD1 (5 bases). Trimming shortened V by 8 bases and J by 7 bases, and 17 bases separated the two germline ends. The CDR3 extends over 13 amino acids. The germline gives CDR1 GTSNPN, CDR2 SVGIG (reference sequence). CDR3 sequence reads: CAGTKQDFEKLFF. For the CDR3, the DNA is TGTGCCGGCACCAAACAGGATTTTGAAAAACTGTTTTTT.

The CDR3 protein is CASRRSSGGAYSPLHF. CDR3 nucleotides: TGTGCCAGCAGGCGGTCATCAGGGGGCGCTTATTCACCCCTCCACTTT. The chain carries TRBV3-1 (or the pseudogene TRBV3-2) and TRBJ1-6; 8 bases line up with TRBD1. The CDR3 consists of 16 residues. Trimming cost V 6 bases and J 8 bases; bases outside gene matches: 12. In germline, CDR1 is LGHDT, CDR2 YNNKEL (reference sequence).

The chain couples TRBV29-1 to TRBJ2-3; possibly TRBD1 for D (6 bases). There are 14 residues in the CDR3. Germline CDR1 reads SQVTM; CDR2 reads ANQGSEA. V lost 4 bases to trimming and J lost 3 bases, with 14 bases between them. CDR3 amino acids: CSVVGQLGTDTQYF. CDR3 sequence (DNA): TGCAGCGTTGTAGGACAGTTAGGGACAGATACGCAGTATTTT.

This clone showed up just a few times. CDR3 nucleotides: TGTGCCAGCAGCCTATGGGACAGTCCCCCCTACGAGCAGTACTTC. Translated, it gives CASSLWDSPPYEQYF. The chain combines TRBV7-9 with TRBJ2-7, with 7 positions matching TRBD1. The germline V gene encodes CDR1 SEHNR and CDR2 FQNEAQ (reference sequence). V was clipped by 5 bases and J by 2 bases; unmatched bases: 9. CDR3 size: 15 residues.

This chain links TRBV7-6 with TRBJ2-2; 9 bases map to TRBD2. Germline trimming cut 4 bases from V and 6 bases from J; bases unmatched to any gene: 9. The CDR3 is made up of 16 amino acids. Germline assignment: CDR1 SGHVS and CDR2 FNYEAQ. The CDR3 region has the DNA TGTGCCAGCAGCTCGCCTGGTCTAGCGGGGCCCGGGGAGCTGTTTTTT. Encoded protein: CASSSPGLAGPGELFF.

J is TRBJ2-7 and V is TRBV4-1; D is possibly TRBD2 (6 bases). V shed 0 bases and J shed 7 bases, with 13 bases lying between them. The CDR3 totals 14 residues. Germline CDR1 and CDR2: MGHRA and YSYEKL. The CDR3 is CASSQEAGTWEQYF. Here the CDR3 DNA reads TGCGCCAGCAGCCAAGAGGCAGGGACTTGGGAGCAGTACTTC.

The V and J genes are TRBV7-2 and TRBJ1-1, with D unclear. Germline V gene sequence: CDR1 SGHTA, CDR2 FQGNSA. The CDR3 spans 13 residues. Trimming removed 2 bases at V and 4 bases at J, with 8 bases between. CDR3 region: CASSLLEGTEAFF. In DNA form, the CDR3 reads TGTGCCAGCAGCTTACTCGAGGGCACTGAAGCTTTCTTT.

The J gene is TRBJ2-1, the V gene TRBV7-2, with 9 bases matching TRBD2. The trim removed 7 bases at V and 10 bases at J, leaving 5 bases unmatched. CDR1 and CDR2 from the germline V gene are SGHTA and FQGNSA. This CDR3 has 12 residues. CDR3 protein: CASNAGGPEQFF. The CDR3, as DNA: TGTGCCAGCAACGCGGGGGGGCCCGAGCAGTTCTTC.

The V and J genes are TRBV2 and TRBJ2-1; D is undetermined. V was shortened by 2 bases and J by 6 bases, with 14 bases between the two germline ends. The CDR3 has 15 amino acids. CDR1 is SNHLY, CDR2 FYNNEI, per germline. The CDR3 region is CASSESAVLPNEQFF. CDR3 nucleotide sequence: TGTGCCAGCAGTGAAAGCGCTGTCCTTCCCAATGAGCAGTTCTTC. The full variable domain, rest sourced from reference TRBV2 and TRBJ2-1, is EPEVTQTPSHQVTQMGQEVILRCVPISNHLYFYWYRQILGQKVEFLVSFYNNEISEKSEIFDDQFSVERPDGSNFTLKIRSTKLEDSAMYFCASSESAVLPNEQFFGPGTRLTVL.